Each of the 2 T cell receptor beta chains below was sequenced from the same sample in a study of cytotoxic CD8 clonotypes in ibrutinib-treated CLL. The method was immunoSEQ multiplex PCR; TCRdb's version includes in-frame clones alone and lacks a portion of them. The data hold about 300,000 clones, with around 76% observed a single time. Sequencing was performed on PBMCs, taken at disease progression, from a patient treated with ibrutinib. These receptors came from a human donor with chronic lymphocytic leukemia.

The V gene is TRBV2, the J gene TRBJ2-7, with D possibly called TRBD1 or TRBD2 (6 bases each). CDR3 length: 12 residues. CDR1 and CDR2 from the germline V gene are SNHLY and FYNNEI. V lost 7 bases and J lost 4, with 11 bases in between. The CDR3 DNA reads TGTGCCAGCACGAGGGGGGTGTACGAGCAGTACTTC. It codes for CASTRGVYEQYF.

This clone has only a few counts. The chain recombines TRBV28 with TRBJ2-7, with 7 bases fitting TRBD1. Trimming removed 10 bases from V and 3 bases from J; junction bases left unmatched: 15. The CDR3 runs 15 residues. Germline V gives CDR1 MDHEN, CDR2 SYDVKM. The chain's CDR3 is CATFPGTAKFYEQYF. The CDR3 bases are TGTGCCACCTTCCCGGGGACAGCGAAATTCTACGAGCAGTACTTC.